The 29 T cell receptor beta chains below all came from one sample that was sequenced in a study of blood T cells in healthy people across ages. Then a second PCR, running roughly 7 to 11 cycles, was carried out with a sample-barcoded 5' primer and a J-beta primer mix. TCRdb called the 5' RACE reads again in MiXCR, with one record for every CDR3 protein. The sample includes around 1.5 million distinct CDR3 sequences, about 35% seen only once; the top ten take 11%. Specimen: blood. The receptors originated from a woman in her thirties in good health.

In this sample, this clonotype turned up a few times. V gene TRBV7-2 combines with J gene TRBJ1-1, with D maybe TRBD1 (6 bases). Trimming removed 1 base from V and 1 base from J, with 10 bases in between. This CDR3 comprises 15 residues. Germline CDR1 reads SGHTA; CDR2 reads FQGNSA. CDR3 loop: CASSLVQGRNTEAFF. The CDR3 DNA follows: TGTGCCAGCAGCTTAGTTCAGGGGAGGAACACTGAAGCTTTCTTT.

Only a few counts were recorded for this clonotype. The CDR3, as DNA: TGTGCCAGCAGCCCGTCAAACCGGGCCATTCCCTACGAGCAGTACTTC. Encoded protein: CASSPSNRAIPYEQYF. The rearrangement joins TRBV7-6 to TRBJ2-7; D remains unclear. Germline values: CDR1 SGHVS, CDR2 FNYEAQ. The V end was cut by 5 bases, the J end by 2 bases, with 19 bases between. The CDR3 runs 16 residues. Using reference TRBV7-6 and TRBJ2-7 for the parts outside the CDR3, the full variable domain is GAGVSQSPRYKVTKRGQDVALRCDPISGHVSLYWYRQALGQGPEFLTYFNYEAQQDKSGLPNDRFSAERPEGSISTLTIQRTEQRDSAMYRCASSPSNRAIPYEQYFGPGTRLTVT.

Worth noting for this clonotype: One base away lies a much larger clone, so this may be a sequencing read error. The CDR3 loop is CAGSGDGNQPQHF. The CDR3 nucleotides are TGTGCCGGCAGCGGGGACGGCAATCAGCCCCAGCATTTT. The chain carries TRBV7-9 and TRBJ1-5, with D perhaps matching TRBD1 (5 bases). The CDR3 is 13 amino acids. Germline values: CDR1 SEHNR, CDR2 FQNEAQ (reference sequence).

This clonotype was counted between two and nine times. The chain is built from TRBV9 and TRBJ2-1, with TRBD2 identical over 12 bases. With V trimmed by 3 bases and J by 10 bases, 8 bases remained unmatched. This CDR3 is 15 amino acids long. Germline V gene data show CDR1 as SGDLS and CDR2 as YYNGEE. The CDR3 DNA is TGTGCCAGCAGCGCGGGACTAGCGGGTTCGTTAGAGCAGTTCTTC. Its translation: CASSAGLAGSLEQFF.

This clonotype was found many times. J is TRBJ1-2 and V is TRBV15; no clear D. The V end was cut by 3 bases, the J end by 13 bases, with 12 bases between. Germline V gene sequence: CDR1 LNHNV, CDR2 YYDKDF (reference sequence). The CDR3 is 11 amino acids. DNA of the CDR3: TGTGCCACCAGCAGGGGTTTGTTCCCCACCTTC. As protein: CATSRGLFPTF. The whole variable domain, remainder taken from reference TRBV15 and TRBJ1-2, is DAMVIQNPRYQVTQFGKPVTLSCSQTLNHNVMYWYQQKSSQAPKLLFHYYDKDFNNEADTPDNFQSRRPNTSFCFLDIRSPGLGDTAMYLCATSRGLFPTFGSGTRLTVV.

The chain uses TRBV7-2 and TRBJ2-3; 11 nucleotides agree with TRBD2. The CDR3 has 17 residues. The germline gives CDR1 SGHTA, CDR2 FQGNSA. V shed 4 bases and J 11 bases; nucleotides not matched to a gene: 17. Written as DNA, the CDR3 is TGTGCCAGCAGCTACAAACTAGCGGGGGAAATTGGAAATATGCAGTATTTT. Amino acid sequence: CASSYKLAGEIGNMQYF.

This clonotype was detected only a few times. The chain combines TRBV5-1 with TRBJ2-5; 7 nucleotides match TRBD2. The germline CDR1 and CDR2 sequences are SGHRS and YFSETQ. This CDR3 comprises 14 residues. V was clipped by 6 bases and J by 5 bases; unmatched bases: 10. For the CDR3, the DNA is TGCGCCAGCACCCCGTCGGGAGGTTGGGAGACCCAGTACTTC. Amino acid sequence: CASTPSGGWETQYF.

The V gene is TRBV6-1, the J gene TRBJ2-3, with 9 nucleotides matching TRBD2. Germline values: CDR1 MNHNS, CDR2 SASEGT. V was clipped by 4 bases and J by 1 base; unmatched bases: 6. This CDR3 contains 16 residues. The CDR3 spells CASSVLAGTGTDTQYF. The CDR3 DNA reads TGTGCCAGCAGTGTCCTAGCGGGGACAGGCACAGATACGCAGTATTTT.

In regard to this clonotype: A read error may be the cause here, since a much bigger clone is one base away. CDR3 DNA sequence: TGCGCCAGCAGCCACCTCCCGGGCACTACTAACTATGGCTCCACCTTC. Protein sequence: CASSHLPGTTNYGSTF. This sequence joins TRBV4-1 and TRBJ1-2; D gene uncertain. The CDR3 totals 16 residues. The germline V gene has CDR1 MGHRA and CDR2 YSYEKL.

This clonotype turned up a few times. V usage is TRBV11-2 and J usage is TRBJ2-1; 9 nucleotides align to TRBD2. The length of the CDR3 is 14 residues. Germline assignment: CDR1 SGHAT and CDR2 FQNNGV. The J segment lost 4 bases and the V segment lost 11 bases, leaving 9 bases of the junction unmatched. The CDR3 here is CAVGGGAMYNEQFF. CDR3 nucleotide sequence: TGTGCCGTTGGCGGGGGGGCCATGTACAATGAGCAGTTCTTC.

The chain uses TRBV28 and TRBJ2-7; D possibly uses TRBD1 or TRBD2 (5 bases each). V was clipped by 9 bases and J by 3 bases, with 15 bases between them. CDR1 is MDHEN and CDR2 is SYDVKM in the germline V gene. This CDR3 contains 13 residues. The CDR3 region is CASRSGQSYEQYF. CDR3 in DNA: TGTGCCAGTCGATCGGGGCAGAGCTACGAGCAGTACTTC. Combining the CDR3 with reference TRBV28 and TRBJ2-7 gives the whole variable domain DVKVTQSSRYLVKRTGEKVFLECVQDMDHENMFWYRQDPGLGLRLIYFSYDVKMKEKGDIPEGYSVSREKKERFSLILESASTNQTSMYLCASRSGQSYEQYFGPGTRLTVT.

This clonotype was recorded a few times. The chain carries TRBV20-1 and TRBJ2-1, with D possibly TRBD2 on 6 matching bases. The ends were cut back, 6 bases at V and 0 bases at J, with 12 bases in the middle. The CDR3 is 14 amino acids. The germline CDR1 and CDR2 sequences are DFQATT and SNEGSKA (reference sequence). CDR3 loop: CSAGRAGSYNEQFF. As DNA, the CDR3 is TGCAGTGCAGGGAGAGCGGGCTCCTACAATGAGCAGTTCTTC.

The chain couples TRBV10-3 to TRBJ1-2; no firm D call. Germline V gene data show CDR1 as ENHRY and CDR2 as SYGVKD. V lost 0 bases and J 8 bases, leaving 13 bases between the germline ends. The CDR3 loop spans 14 amino acids. Here the CDR3 reads CAISESRTSGGYTF. CDR3 nucleotides: TGTGCCATCAGTGAGTCTCGGACTTCTGGAGGCTACACCTTC.

This clonotype was counted a few times. The chain employs TRBV13 and TRBJ2-7; 9 nucleotides match TRBD1. Germline V gene lookup returns CDR1 PRHDT and CDR2 FYEKMQ (reference sequence). Germline trimming cut 5 bases from V and 5 bases from J; bases unmatched to any gene: 10. The length of the CDR3 is 15 residues. CDR3 residues: CASSGRGQGVHEQYF. CDR3 sequence (DNA): TGTGCCAGCAGCGGACGGGGACAGGGAGTCCACGAGCAGTACTTC.

The V and J genes are TRBV6-2 or TRBV6-3 and TRBJ2-1, with D uncertain. There are 14 residues in the CDR3. The germline V gene encodes CDR1 MNHEY and CDR2 SVGEGT. V was shortened by 5 bases and J by 4 bases, with 12 bases between the two germline ends. The CDR3 protein is CASSNPVLYNEQFF. The CDR3 DNA reads TGTGCCAGCAGTAACCCCGTCCTGTACAATGAGCAGTTCTTC.

This clonotype showed up just a few times. This chain uses TRBV3-1 with TRBJ2-7; 7 bases map to TRBD2. The CDR3 is 15 residues long. The germline V gene encodes CDR1 LGHDT and CDR2 YNNKEL (reference sequence). The trim removed 2 bases at V and 4 bases at J, leaving 8 bases unmatched. The CDR3 protein is CASSQRREPPYEQYF. The CDR3 coding sequence is TGTGCCAGCAGCCAACGGCGGGAGCCGCCATACGAGCAGTACTTC.

The chain links TRBV20-1 to TRBJ2-5, with 12 bases fitting TRBD2. The CDR3 length is 17 residues. V was pared by 6 bases and J by 1 base, with 12 bases of the junction left unmatched. Germline CDR1 DFQATT, CDR2 SNEGSKA (reference sequence). The CDR3 here is CSALEGTSGPFQETQYF. In nucleotides, the CDR3 is TGCAGTGCCTTGGAGGGGACTAGCGGGCCGTTCCAAGAGACCCAGTACTTC.

The rearrangement links TRBV20-1 to TRBJ2-5; TRBD1 might be the D (6 bases). The J call may not be correct, given that the DNA end is closer to TRBJ2-7. The CDR3 spans 11 residues. Germline-derived CDR1 and CDR2 are DFQATT and SNEGSKA (reference sequence). The CDR3 reads CSAWDIHEQYF. The CDR3 DNA reads TGCAGTGCTTGGGACATCCACGAGCAGTACTTC.

This clonotype has more than one count but fewer than ten. The chain carries TRBV14 and TRBJ2-7; D is unclear. The germline CDR1 and CDR2 sequences are SGHDN and FVKESK. Trimming removed 1 base from V and 0 bases from J, with 7 bases in between. The CDR3 has 14 residues. Here the CDR3 reads CASSQVFGSYEQYF. The CDR3 DNA reads TGTGCCAGCAGCCAAGTATTCGGCTCCTACGAGCAGTACTTC.

Turning to this clonotype: At one end the junction does not follow the germline gene, possibly because of a read error. The rearrangement joins TRBV20-1 to TRBJ2-7, with TRBD2 identical over 10 bases. This CDR3 is built from 16 residues. CDR1 DFQATT and CDR2 SNEGSKA come from the germline V gene (reference sequence). The CDR3 is CSARPLAGASLYEQYF. In nucleotides, the CDR3 is TGCAGCGCTAGGCCCCTAGCGGGAGCCTCCCTCTACGAGCAGTACTTC.

This clonotype has more than one count but fewer than ten. The rearrangement uses TRBV10-3 and TRBJ1-4, with D possibly matching TRBD1 (6 bases). This CDR3 has 16 amino acids. The germline gives CDR1 ENHRY, CDR2 SYGVKD. V lost 6 bases, J lost 8 bases, and 22 bases lay in between. Here the CDR3 reads CAISAGTSGGEEKLFF. In DNA form, the CDR3 reads TGTGCCATCAGCGCCGGGACATCCGGGGGAGAAGAAAAACTGTTTTTT.

The gene calls are TRBV6-6 and TRBJ2-3, with 8 bases matching TRBD1. Germline V lookup: CDR1 MNHNY, CDR2 SVGAGI (reference sequence). The CDR3 spans 16 residues. J was trimmed by 0 bases and V by 2 bases; bases with no gene match: 4. CDR3 sequence: CASSYGQGISTDTQYF. DNA for the CDR3: TGTGCCAGCAGTTACGGACAGGGAATAAGCACAGATACGCAGTATTTT.

Points on this clonotype: The junction does not match germline at one end; this may be a read error. V gene TRBV12-3 or TRBV12-4 combines with J gene TRBJ2-1; D is possibly TRBD1 (6 bases). This CDR3 has 14 amino acids. The CDR3 here is CAGSETIQGASQFF. The DNA of the CDR3 is TGTGCCGGCAGTGAGACCATACAGGGAGCCTCCCAGTTCTTC.

This rearrangement joins TRBV30 to TRBJ2-7; 9 bases map to TRBD1. The CDR3 has 14 amino acids. Germline V gene sequence: CDR1 GTSNPN, CDR2 SVGIG (reference sequence). Trimming took 5 bases from V and 4 from J; bases not matched to a gene: 9. CDR3 coding DNA: TGTGCCTGGGAAGGGACAGGGTCTATTTACGAGCAGTACTTC. Protein: CAWEGTGSIYEQYF.

The rearrangement joins TRBV5-4 to TRBJ2-1; tentative D call: TRBD2 (5 bases). Trimming removed 0 bases from V and 0 bases from J, with 10 bases in between. The CDR3 consists of 16 residues. The V gene's germline CDR1 is SGHNT and CDR2 YYREEE (reference sequence). Written as DNA, the CDR3 is TGTGCCAGCAGCTTGGGGGGAGAGGGCTCCTACAATGAGCAGTTCTTC. It codes for CASSLGGEGSYNEQFF.

This clonotype has just a few counts. The chain employs TRBV10-3 and TRBJ2-5, with D unresolved. Germline V CDR1 and CDR2: ENHRY, SYGVKD. The CDR3 runs 12 residues. The V end lost 3 bases, the J end lost 4 bases, and 6 bases lay between the germline ends. CDR3 protein: CAISDDTETQYF. As DNA, the CDR3 is TGTGCCATCAGTGACGATACAGAGACCCAGTACTTC.

This clonotype was seen only a few times. The V and J genes are TRBV6-1 and TRBJ2-5; TRBD1 might be the D (5 bases). The DNA end is more similar to TRBJ2-7, so the J call may be wrong. This CDR3 spans 13 amino acids. Germline CDR1 is MNHNS and CDR2 is SASEGT. CDR3 sequence: CASRYTGTHEQYF. In DNA form, the CDR3 reads TGTGCCAGCAGATATACAGGTACCCACGAGCAGTACTTC.

The chain carries TRBV30 and TRBJ1-1; D remains unclear. Germline assignment: CDR1 GTSNPN and CDR2 SVGIG (reference sequence). This CDR3 is built from 12 residues. Trimming cost V 3 bases and J 3 bases, with 8 bases left between them. The CDR3 here is CAWSLGDTEAFF. In nucleotides, the CDR3 is TGTGCCTGGAGCCTCGGGGACACTGAAGCTTTCTTT.

This sequence joins TRBV6-2 or TRBV6-3 and TRBJ2-1; D is possibly TRBD2 (6 bases). Trimming pared 4 bases from V and 7 bases from J, leaving 14 bases between. The CDR3 is made up of 14 amino acids. Germline-derived CDR1 and CDR2 are MNHEY and SVGEGT. CDR3 DNA sequence: TGTGCCAGCAGTTCGACTAGTTCGAGGAATGAGCAGTTCTTC. Its translation is CASSSTSSRNEQFF.